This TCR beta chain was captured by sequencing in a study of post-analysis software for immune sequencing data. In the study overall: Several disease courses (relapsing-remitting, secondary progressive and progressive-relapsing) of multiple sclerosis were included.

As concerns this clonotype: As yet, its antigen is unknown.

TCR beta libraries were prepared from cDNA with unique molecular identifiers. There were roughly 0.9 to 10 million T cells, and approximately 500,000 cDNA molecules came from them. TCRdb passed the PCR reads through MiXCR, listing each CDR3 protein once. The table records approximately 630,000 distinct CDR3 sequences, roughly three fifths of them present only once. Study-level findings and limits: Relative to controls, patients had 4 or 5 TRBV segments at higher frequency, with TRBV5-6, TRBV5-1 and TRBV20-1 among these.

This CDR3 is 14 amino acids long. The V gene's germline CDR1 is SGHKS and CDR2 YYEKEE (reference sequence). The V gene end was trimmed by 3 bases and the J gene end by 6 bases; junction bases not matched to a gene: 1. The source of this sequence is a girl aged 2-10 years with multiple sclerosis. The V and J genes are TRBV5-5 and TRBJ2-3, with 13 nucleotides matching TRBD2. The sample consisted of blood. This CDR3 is CASSWTSGSDTQYF. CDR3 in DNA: TGTGCCAGCAGCTGGACTAGCGGGAGTGATACGCAGTATTTT.